A single sample is the source of the 31 T cell receptor beta chains below, sequenced in a study of regulatory T cells in long-lasting Graves disease. Time point here: newly diagnosed GD, antithyroid drugs for less than 3 months. Construction of the TCR library relied on RNA isolated from PBMCs. Both iRepertoire HTBI primers and Arm-PCR of CDR3 regions were used to build the TCR beta libraries. TCRdb used MiXCR to reprocess the multiplex PCR reads, holding one entry per CDR3 protein. The table records hundreds of thousands of distinct CDR3 sequences, more than 10% of them present only once. The sample was also reused in another study, on T cells in Graves' hyperthyroidism and ophthalmopathy.

The sequences come from peripheral blood mononuclear cells (PBMCs), collected at new diagnosis, from a patient treated with antithyroid drugs. These receptors were taken from a woman aged 25 to 39 with Graves disease.

This clonotype showed up just a few times. This likely reflects a read error, since a far larger clone is one base away. The chain recombines TRBV2 with TRBJ2-7; a possible D gene is TRBD1 (6 bases). The V end was cut by 4 bases, the J end by 7 bases, with 11 bases between. CDR1 and CDR2 from the germline V gene are SNHLY and FYNNEI. This CDR3 spans 12 amino acids. CDR3 residues: CASSVQGNEQYF. The DNA for the CDR3 is TGTGCCAGCAGTGTACAGGGCAATGAGCAGTACTTC.

This clonotype was counted ten times or more. The chain employs TRBV19 and TRBJ1-1; 9 nucleotides align to TRBD1. Germline assignment: CDR1 LNHDA and CDR2 SQIVND (reference sequence). The CDR3 is 16 amino acids. The J segment lost 0 bases and the V segment lost 6 bases, leaving 8 bases of the junction unmatched. CDR3 in DNA: TGTGCCAGTAGAATACAGGGGGCGTGGGTGAACACTGAAGCTTTCTTT. It specifies CASRIQGAWVNTEAFF.

This clonotype has at least ten counts. The chain uses TRBV6-5 and TRBJ2-4; no firm D call. V lost 0 bases and J 3 bases, leaving 15 bases between the germline ends. The CDR3 totals 17 residues. The V gene's germline CDR1 is MNHEY and CDR2 SVGAGI. The CDR3 is CASSYSKATLGKNIQYF. In DNA form, the CDR3 reads TGTGCCAGCAGTTACTCGAAAGCGACCCTTGGCAAAAACATTCAGTACTTC.

This clonotype was seen repeatedly, ten times or more. J is TRBJ2-7 and V is TRBV4-2; 10 bases line up with TRBD2. Germline V lookup: CDR1 LGHNA, CDR2 YNFKEQ. J gave up 4 bases and V 1 base, and 13 bases lay outside the gene matches. The CDR3 covers 18 residues. CDR3 amino acids: CASSQGLTRTSGPYEQYF. As DNA, the CDR3 is TGTGCCAGCAGCCAAGGACTTACACGGACTAGCGGTCCTTACGAGCAGTACTTC.

This clonotype was seen at least ten times. The rearrangement links TRBV10-3 to TRBJ2-3; TRBD2 agrees at 7 bases. Germline V CDR1 and CDR2: ENHRY, SYGVKD. With 3 bases clipped from V and 4 bases from J, the junction kept 10 bases outside the gene matches. The CDR3 runs 16 residues. CDR3 DNA: TGTGCCATCAGTGAAACCCGGGACTACCGAGCAGATACGCAGTATTTT. It is translated as CAISETRDYRADTQYF.

This clonotype was seen a few times. The J gene is TRBJ2-7, the V gene TRBV20-1; D might be TRBD1 or TRBD2, each matching 5 bases. Germline V gene lookup returns CDR1 DFQATT and CDR2 SNEGSKA (reference sequence). This CDR3 contains 11 residues. Trimming removed 5 bases from V and 7 bases from J, with 12 bases in between. The CDR3 nucleotides read TGCAGTGCTCAACGGGGACCAGAGCAGTACTTC. Translation: CSAQRGPEQYF.

This chain links TRBV4-3 with TRBJ2-5; D might be TRBD2 (6 bases). The CDR3 extends over 14 amino acids. Trimming pared 0 bases from V and 7 bases from J, leaving 12 bases between. Germline lookup yields CDR1 LGHNA and CDR2 YSLEER. DNA for the CDR3: TGCGCCAGCAGCCAAGACACCGGAGGGCGGACCCAGTACTTC. Its protein is CASSQDTGGRTQYF.

This chain connects TRBV7-9 to TRBJ2-2, with D uncertain. The ends were cut back, 5 bases at V and 6 bases at J, with 13 bases in the middle. Germline lookup yields CDR1 SEHNR and CDR2 FQNEAQ (reference sequence). The length of the CDR3 is 14 residues. The CDR3 reads CASSPRRSPGELFF. The CDR3 region has the DNA TGTGCCAGCAGCCCACGGCGCAGTCCCGGGGAGCTGTTTTTT. The whole variable domain, remainder taken from reference TRBV7-9 and TRBJ2-2, is DTGVSQNPRHKITKRGQNVTFRCDPISEHNRLYWYRQTLGQGPEFLTYFQNEAQLEKSRLLSDRFSAERPKGSFSTLEIQRTEQGDSAMYLCASSPRRSPGELFFGEGSRLTVL.

This clonotype occurred many times. The V call is TRBV10-3, the J call TRBJ2-2; TRBD2 is a possible D gene (6 bases). Trimming stripped 1 base from V and 5 bases from J, with 20 bases between. This CDR3 has 18 residues. The germline CDR1 and CDR2 sequences are ENHRY and SYGVKD. Here the CDR3 reads CAISEFSSRGIRTGELFF. The CDR3 nucleotides read TGTGCCATCAGTGAGTTCTCCAGCCGGGGGATAAGGACCGGGGAGCTGTTTTTT.

This clonotype was observed at least ten times. The rearrangement links TRBV28 to TRBJ2-2; TRBD1 matches at 7 bases. Germline CDR1 MDHEN, CDR2 SYDVKM. The CDR3 has 17 amino acids. The trim removed 10 bases at V and 2 bases at J, leaving 16 bases unmatched. CDR3 amino acids: CANPFNPGQANTGELFF. CDR3 nucleotides: TGTGCCAACCCCTTTAACCCCGGACAGGCAAACACCGGGGAGCTGTTTTTT.

This clonotype came up many times. V usage is TRBV2 and J usage is TRBJ2-1; 8 bases agree with TRBD2. Trimming took 8 bases from V and 12 from J; bases not matched to a gene: 18. Looked up from germline, CDR1 is SNHLY and CDR2 is FYNNEI. The length of the CDR3 is 15 residues. The CDR3 nucleotides are TGTGCCAGCGCCCGGGAGGGCAGAGCCAGAAGCGGGCAGTTCTTC. Protein: CASAREGRARSGQFF.

This clonotype has a handful of counts. A single base separates this from a much larger clone, so it may be a read error. The CDR3 loop reads CASSPFGVHEQLF. The CDR3 coding sequence is TGTGCCAGCTCACCTTTCGGGGTCCATGAGCAGCTCTTC. This chain links TRBV18 with TRBJ2-1; possibly TRBD2 for D (5 bases). The CDR3 loop spans 13 amino acids. Germline CDR1 is KGHSH and CDR2 is LQKENI.

This clonotype was found once. This sequence is one base from a far larger clone and is likely a read error. The chain joins TRBV2 to TRBJ2-5; a possible D gene is TRBD1 (5 bases). The germline V gene encodes CDR1 SNHLY and CDR2 FYNNEI. Between the trimmed V and J ends, which lost 8 bases and 11 bases, there was a span of 21 bases. The CDR3 has 13 residues. CDR3 protein: CASQGSYYNEQYF. CDR3 coding DNA: TGTGCCAGCCAGGGTTCCTACTACAATGAGCAGTACTTC. Combining the CDR3 with reference TRBV2 and TRBJ2-5 gives the whole variable domain EPEVTQTPSHQVTQMGQEVILRCVPISNHLYFYWYRQILGQKVEFLVSFYNNEISEKSEIFDDQFSVERPDGSNFTLKIRSTKLEDSAMYFCASQGSYYNEQYFGPGTRLLVL.

Remarks on this clonotype: A much larger clone lies one base from this, so it may be a read error. The chain joins TRBV11-2 to TRBJ2-5; D not certain. The germline CDR1 and CDR2 sequences are SGHAT and FQNNGV. The CDR3 totals 12 residues. The CDR3 reads CASSLEPETQCF. The CDR3 DNA follows: TGTGCCAGCAGCTTAGAGCCGGAGACCCAGTGCTTC.

This clonotype has a count of ten or more. The chain uses TRBV6-2 or TRBV6-3 and TRBJ1-2; 9 bases fit TRBD1. Germline CDR1 is MNHEY and CDR2 is SVGEGT. This CDR3 is built from 14 residues. The trim removed 5 bases at V and 2 bases at J, leaving 3 bases unmatched. The CDR3 loop is CASSPDRGNYGYTF. The CDR3 DNA reads as TGTGCCAGCAGTCCGGACAGGGGAAACTATGGCTACACCTTC.

This clonotype was recorded at least ten times. This chain uses TRBV7-9 with TRBJ2-1; TRBD2 aligns across 9 bases. Germline V lookup: CDR1 SEHNR, CDR2 FQNEAQ (reference sequence). The CDR3 is 16 residues long. The trim removed 5 bases at V and 3 bases at J, leaving 8 bases unmatched. CDR3 nucleotides: TGTGCCAGCAGCCGGCCCGGGACTAGCCTCTACAATGAGCAGTTCTTC. Its translation is CASSRPGTSLYNEQFF. Based on the CDR3 plus reference TRBV7-9 and TRBJ2-1, the full variable domain is DTGVSQNPRHKITKRGQNVTFRCDPISEHNRLYWYRQTLGQGPEFLTYFQNEAQLEKSRLLSDRFSAERPKGSFSTLEIQRTEQGDSAMYLCASSRPGTSLYNEQFFGPGTRLTVL.

Only a few counts were recorded for this clonotype. The chain carries TRBV7-6 and TRBJ2-3, with 7 bases that match TRBD2. CDR1 is SGHVS and CDR2 is FNYEAQ in the germline V gene. This CDR3 has 16 residues. V was pared by 5 bases and J by 1 base, with 9 bases of the junction left unmatched. In DNA form, the CDR3 reads TGTGCCAGCAGCCGCCTGGGGAGGGGTGGCACAGATACGCAGTATTTT. Its translation: CASSRLGRGGTDTQYF.

This clonotype has at least ten counts. The chain recombines TRBV27 with TRBJ1-5; maybe TRBD1 (5 bases). The length of the CDR3 is 13 residues. The germline V gene encodes CDR1 MNHEY and CDR2 SMNVEV (reference sequence). The ends were cut back, 3 bases at V and 7 bases at J, with 10 bases in the middle. CDR3 sequence (DNA): TGTGCCAGCAGTTTGTTCCAGGGCCAGCCCCAGCATTTT. Its translation: CASSLFQGQPQHF.

The sample holds many counts of this clonotype. The rearrangement joins TRBV28 to TRBJ1-5, with TRBD1 as a possible D gene (5 bases). Between the trimmed V and J ends, which lost 5 bases and 5 bases, there was a span of 16 bases. From germline, CDR1 is MDHEN and CDR2 SYDVKM. The CDR3 has 15 residues. The CDR3 coding sequence is TGTGCCAGCAGTACCCGGGGCCCAGGTCATCAGCCCCAGCATTTT. This sequence encodes CASSTRGPGHQPQHF.

This sequence joins TRBV20-1 and TRBJ2-7, with 11 bases matching TRBD2. Germline trimming cut 3 bases from V and 1 base from J; bases unmatched to any gene: 20. CDR1 is DFQATT and CDR2 is SNEGSKA in the germline V gene (reference sequence). This CDR3 comprises 20 residues. The CDR3 nucleotides read TGCAGTGCTAGCAGCCCCGGACAGGCCGGACTAGCGGGTTTTTCCTACGAGCAGTACTTC. This gives the protein CSASSPGQAGLAGFSYEQYF.

This clonotype was counted many times. The V and J genes are TRBV4-2 and TRBJ2-1, with a weak D call TRBD1 (6 bases). With 0 bases removed from V and 7 bases from J, the gap between germline ends came to 16 bases. The CDR3 has 16 amino acids. The V gene's germline CDR1 is LGHNA and CDR2 YNFKEQ. CDR3 amino acids: CASSQDLGALRNEQFF. In nucleotides, the CDR3 is TGTGCCAGCAGCCAAGATTTGGGGGCCTTACGGAATGAGCAGTTCTTC.

Ten or more counts support this clonotype. The chain recombines TRBV2 with TRBJ1-2; no clear D. Trimming shortened V by 6 bases and J by 6 bases, and 11 bases separated the two germline ends. The germline CDR1 and CDR2 sequences are SNHLY and FYNNEI. CDR3 length equals 12 residues. CDR3 nucleotides: TGTGCCAGCAGCGACTCTGACCATGGCTACACCTTC. Protein sequence: CASSDSDHGYTF.

About this clonotype: This sequence may be a read error, since a much larger clone differs from it by one base. V usage is TRBV24-1 and J usage is TRBJ2-7; tentatively, D is TRBD2 (5 bases). CDR3 size: 15 residues. Germline CDR1 reads KGHDR; CDR2 reads SFDVKD. Trimming shortened V by 3 bases and J by 0 bases, and 11 bases separated the two germline ends. The CDR3 DNA is TGTGCCACCAGTGATGCTGCCGGAGGCTCCTACGAGCAGTACTTC. Its translation is CATSDAAGGSYEQYF.

V usage is TRBV15 and J usage is TRBJ2-5; D is perhaps TRBD1 or TRBD2 (5 bases each). Trimming stripped 1 base from V and 5 bases from J, with 8 bases between. The CDR3 spans 13 residues. CDR1 is LNHNV, CDR2 YYDKDF, per germline (reference sequence). The CDR3 reads CATSRGGCETQYF. In DNA form, the CDR3 reads TGTGCCACCAGCAGAGGGGGGTGCGAGACCCAGTACTTC.

The rearrangement uses TRBV29-1 and TRBJ2-3, with D hard to call. This CDR3 spans 14 amino acids. Looked up from germline, CDR1 is SQVTM and CDR2 is ANQGSEA. The V end was cut by 0 bases, the J end by 6 bases, with 13 bases between. CDR3 amino acids: CSVEDQDPPDTQYF. Here the CDR3 DNA reads TGCAGCGTTGAAGATCAGGATCCGCCGGATACGCAGTATTTT.

This clonotype was observed at least ten times. V gene TRBV27 combines with J gene TRBJ2-3; 8 bases align to TRBD2. Germline V gene sequence: CDR1 MNHEY, CDR2 SMNVEV (reference sequence). The CDR3 runs to 15 residues. The J segment lost 0 bases and the V segment lost 5 bases, leaving 4 bases of the junction unmatched. The CDR3 is CASSQTSGSTDTQYF. CDR3 bases: TGTGCCAGCAGTCAAACTAGCGGCAGCACAGATACGCAGTATTTT.

The table lists this clonotype with many counts. The CDR3 spells CSAKPTGYEAFF. The CDR3 nucleotides are TGCAGTGCAAAACCGACAGGTTATGAAGCTTTCTTT. This chain joins TRBV20-1 and TRBJ1-1; maybe TRBD1 (6 bases). Trimming removed 6 bases at V and 7 bases at J, with 15 bases between. The CDR3 length is 12 residues. Per the germline V gene, CDR1 is DFQATT and CDR2 is SNEGSKA (reference sequence).

This clonotype appeared many times. The chain joins TRBV9 to TRBJ2-5; 11 bases fit TRBD2. This CDR3 spans 13 amino acids. V dropped 6 bases and J dropped 5; count of bases not matched to a gene: 3. The germline CDR1 and CDR2 sequences are SGDLS and YYNGEE. The CDR3 nucleotides read TGTGCCAGCACCCGGACTAGCGGGGAGACCCAGTACTTC. Its translation: CASTRTSGETQYF. Full variable domain (missing parts from reference TRBV9 and TRBJ2-5): DSGVTQTPKHLITATGQRVTLRCSPRSGDLSVYWYQQSLDQGLQFLIQYYNGEERAKGNILERFSAQQFPDLHSELNLSSLELGDSALYFCASTRTSGETQYFGPGTRLLVL.

This clonotype was picked up a small number of times. The chain links TRBV5-6 to TRBJ2-1; perhaps TRBD1 as D (6 bases). Between the trimmed V and J ends, which lost 4 bases and 7 bases, there was a span of 9 bases. Germline CDR1 SGHDT, CDR2 YYEEEE. The CDR3 runs 12 residues. This chain's CDR3 is CASSIQGNEQFF. In DNA, the CDR3 is TGTGCCAGCAGCATACAGGGAAATGAGCAGTTCTTC.

This clonotype was seen repeatedly, ten times or more. The chain combines TRBV3-1 with TRBJ1-1, with a tentative D call TRBD1 (6 bases). The CDR3 contains 13 residues. CDR1 is LGHDT and CDR2 is YNNKEL in the germline V gene (reference sequence). V was trimmed by 0 bases and J by 7 bases, leaving 9 bases between them. CDR3 sequence reads: CASSQEQGGEAFF. The DNA of the CDR3 is TGTGCCAGCAGCCAAGAACAAGGGGGTGAAGCTTTCTTT. Full variable domain (remainder filled in from reference TRBV3-1 and TRBJ1-1): DTAVSQTPKYLVTQMGNDKSIKCEQNLGHDTMYWYKQDSKKFLKIMFSYNNKELIINETVPNRFSPKSPDKAHLNLHINSLELGDSAVYFCASSQEQGGEAFFGQGTRLTVV.

This clonotype has at least ten counts. The V and J genes are TRBV30 and TRBJ2-7, with a possible D match to TRBD2 (5 bases). V lost 2 bases, J lost 3 bases, and 11 bases lay in between. The CDR3 runs to 13 residues. CDR1 GTSNPN and CDR2 SVGIG come from the germline V gene (reference sequence). DNA for the CDR3: TGTGCCTGGAGTAGTGGGAGAGGCTACGAGCAGTACTTC. This translates into CAWSSGRGYEQYF. Combining the CDR3 with reference TRBV30 and TRBJ2-7 gives the whole variable domain SQTIHQWPATLVQPVGSPLSLECTVEGTSNPNLYWYRQAAGRGLQLLFYSVGIGQISSEVPQNLSASRPQDRQFILSSKKLLLSDSGFYLCAWSSGRGYEQYFGPGTRLTVT.